One sample yielded the 3 T cell receptor beta chains listed below, sequenced in a study of T cell responses to AZD1222 COVID-19 vaccine. The repertoire was sequenced with immunoSEQ multiplex PCR; TCRdb's copy has only in-frame clones and lacks some. The table has tens of thousands of clones, approximately 89% seen once. The specimen comprised peripheral blood, sampled 28 days after the second AZD1222 dose. Source of these receptors: an adult who received the AZD1222 COVID-19 vaccine.

The chain uses TRBV7-6 and TRBJ2-7; D gene ambiguous. The CDR3 contains 14 residues. Germline V CDR1 and CDR2: SGHVS, FNYEAQ. Trimming shortened V by 1 base and J by 0 bases, and 7 bases separated the two germline ends. This chain's CDR3 is CASSLGPSSYEQYF. Written as DNA, the CDR3 is TGTGCCAGCAGCTTAGGCCCCAGCTCCTACGAGCAGTACTTC. The full variable domain, its missing parts supplied by reference TRBV7-6 and TRBJ2-7, is GAGVSQSPRYKVTKRGQDVALRCDPISGHVSLYWYRQALGQGPEFLTYFNYEAQQDKSGLPNDRFSAERPEGSISTLTIQRTEQRDSAMYRCASSLGPSSYEQYFGPGTRLTVT.

This clone is classed as medium-sized. CDR3 protein: CASSLASTGAEQYF. CDR3 bases: TGTGCCAGCAGCTTAGCGTCGACAGGGGCCGAGCAGTACTTC. The genes are TRBV7-2 and TRBJ2-7, with TRBD1 identical over 8 bases. From germline, CDR1 is SGHTA and CDR2 FQGNSA. The ends lost 0 bases at V and 6 bases at J; junction bases unmatched: 4. CDR3 length: 14 amino acids.

V gene TRBV5-1 combines with J gene TRBJ1-5; a weak D match, TRBD1 (6 bases). The CDR3 contains 14 residues. Germline CDR1 is SGHRS and CDR2 is YFSETQ. V gave up 5 bases and J gave up 5 bases, with 14 bases separating them. Here the CDR3 reads CASSTSSGDQPQHF. The CDR3, as DNA: TGCGCCAGCAGTACGTCATCAGGGGATCAGCCCCAGCATTTT.